The present entry profiles one T cell receptor beta chain with its context. The antigen is not known. This specimen belongs to a study of T cells expressing NK-cell markers. Study-level results: Whether expanded NKG2C+ T cell clones were HCMV specific stayed uncertain. The CD3+CD56-NKG2C+ fraction of a handful of donors was likewise dominated by these clonotypes.

This CDR3 has 16 amino acids. The germline V gene encodes CDR1 SGHNT and CDR2 YYREEE (reference sequence). Generation of TCR beta cDNA was performed by 5'RACE template switching incorporating UMIs. With the 5' RACE reads reprocessed, TCRdb shows one record per CDR3 protein and no DNA. The sample has about 150,000 distinct CDR3 sequences, and its top ten clones hold roughly 21%. The V gene is TRBV5-4, the J gene TRBJ1-1; TCRdb gives TRBD1 as the D gene, but with no DNA this cannot be confirmed. The sequenced sample consisted of blood T cells: a sorted CD56 or NKG2C T cell subset, CD4+ or CD8+ T cells, or bulk PBMC T cells (not recorded which). The origin of this receptor is a man aged 18-75 years in good health. The CDR3 spells CASSFILGGTHTEAFF.